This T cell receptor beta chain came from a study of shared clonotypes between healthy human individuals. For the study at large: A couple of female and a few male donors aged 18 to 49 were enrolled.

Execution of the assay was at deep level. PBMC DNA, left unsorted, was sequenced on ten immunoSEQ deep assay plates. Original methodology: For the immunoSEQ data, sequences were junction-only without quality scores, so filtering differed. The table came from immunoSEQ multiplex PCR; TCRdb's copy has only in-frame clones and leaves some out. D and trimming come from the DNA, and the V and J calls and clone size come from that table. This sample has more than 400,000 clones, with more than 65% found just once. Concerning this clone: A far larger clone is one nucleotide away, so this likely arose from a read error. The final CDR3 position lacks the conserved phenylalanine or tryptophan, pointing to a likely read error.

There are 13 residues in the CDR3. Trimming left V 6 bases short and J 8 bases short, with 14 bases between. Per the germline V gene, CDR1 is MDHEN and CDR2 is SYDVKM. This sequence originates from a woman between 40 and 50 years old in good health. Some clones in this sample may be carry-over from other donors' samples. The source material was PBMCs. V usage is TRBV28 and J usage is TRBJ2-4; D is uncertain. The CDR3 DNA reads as TGTGCCAGCAGCTATGAGGTACGGGACATTCAGTACTTA. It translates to CASSYEVRDIQYL.